The clone carrying this TCR beta chain was detected only once. Its antigen is currently unknown. At one boundary the junction diverges from the germline segment, which might be a read error. Production of TCR beta cDNA used around 500 ng total RNA together with a constant-region primer. Construction of TCR beta libraries relied on three successive nested multiplex PCR rounds employing slightly modified ARM-PCR. Rounds one and two of PCR, each of 10 cycles, were primed with TRBV1-TRBV30 forward primers and a C-beta reverse primer. TCRdb called the multiplex PCR reads again in MiXCR, with one record for every CDR3 protein. The data contain around 78,000 distinct CDR3 sequences, 60% to 80% of them singletons. Scientists recovered RNA and DNA together from roughly 18-30 mg of unsorted bulk tissue. Each tumor had five separate regions sampled. Each of the tumor samples contained in excess of 85% viable tumor cells.

This entry is derived from a study of tumor-infiltrating lymphocytes in primary liver carcinoma. Study-wide results and limits: Blood's top-250-clone fraction was significantly lower than that of tumors (p = 0.039). A fraction of only about 7-24% of top clones appeared in all five tumor regions.

Germline values: CDR1 SGHNT, CDR2 YENEEA. The CDR3 runs 14 residues. Source material: liver tumor tissue from sampling region 4. This sample's subset: tumor region T4, right-lateral pole. V usage is TRBV11-3 and J usage is TRBJ1-2; D may be TRBD1 (5 bases). The receptor was derived from a woman aged 55-75 years with primary liver carcinoma and hepatitis B virus infection. CDR3 in DNA: TGTGCCAGCAGCTCAGCGACAGTTCTTGATGGTTACACCTTC. Translating it yields CASSSATVLDGYTF.